These T cell receptor beta chains were read from a single sample in a study of spatial heterogeneity in lung cancer. TCRdb called the 5' RACE reads again in MiXCR, with one record for every CDR3 protein. The sample has over 75,000 distinct CDR3 sequences, around 21% seen once. Sequenced here: PBMCs, sampled at surgery. The receptors stem from a male donor with early-stage non-small cell lung cancer. The CDR3 runs from the conserved cysteine through the conserved F or W. The D gene is left open where the match is weak. Not all rows give a size; the values are once, few, many and, for expanded clones, a class.

TRBD1,-,TRBJ2-6,TRBV20-1,TGCAGTGCTAGAGATCCGAAGGGACAGGGCACCTCTGGGGCCAACGTCCTGACTTTC,CSARDPKGQGTSGANVLTF
TRBD2,few,TRBJ2-1,TRBV6-2/TRBV6-3,TGTGCCAGCAGTTACTCGATCGGGGAGGGAAACAATGAGCAGTTCTTC,CASSYSIGEGNNEQFF
TRBD2,few,TRBJ2-2,TRBV6-2/TRBV6-3,TGTGCCAGCAGTGCCCGCGGACTAGCCGCCGGGGAGCTGTTTTTT,CASSARGLAAGELFF
-,few,TRBJ2-7,TRBV28,TGTGCCAGCAGTCTTCCTACAGGGAAAGGCGAGCAGTACTTC,CASSLPTGKGEQYF
-,-,TRBJ2-5,TRBV5-4,TGTGCCAGCAGCTTGGACCAGGCCGGTGGGACCCAGTACTTC,CASSLDQAGGTQYF
-,-,TRBJ1-2,TRBV6-1,TGTGCCAGCAGTGAAGCGGAGACAGGATTCTATGGCTACACCTTC,CASSEAETGFYGYTF
TRBD1,-,TRBJ2-3,TRBV5-4,TGTGCCAGCAGCCCGCCGGGACAGGGAACCCATACGCAGTATTTT,CASSPPGQGTHTQYF
TRBD2,few,TRBJ2-3,TRBV4-1,TGCGCCAGCAGCCCGGGACTAGCGGGATCAGGCACAGATACGCAGTATTTT,CASSPGLAGSGTDTQYF
-,many,TRBJ2-2,TRBV5-1,TGCGCCAGCAGCTCGGGCCGGGAGAACACCGGGGAGCTGTTTTTT,CASSSGRENTGELFF
TRBD2,few,TRBJ2-7,TRBV28,TGTGCCAGCAGCGCTCCGGGACTAGCGGGAGGTACCTACGAGCAGTACTTC,CASSAPGLAGGTYEQYF
-,-,TRBJ2-2,TRBV29-1,TGCAGCGCCTCGGGGACACTGCTCACCGGGGAGCTGTTTTTT,CSASGTLLTGELFF
-,-,TRBJ2-7,TRBV2,TGTGCCAGCAGGGGAGTCGAGCAGTACTTC,CASRGVEQYF
-,-,TRBJ1-5,TRBV27,TGTGCCAGCAGTTTATGGACCGACCATCAGCCCCAGCATTTT,CASSLWTDHQPQHF
-,few,TRBJ2-5,TRBV5-1,TGCGCCAGCAGCTTGGTCCAAGAGACCCAGTACTTC,CASSLVQETQYF
-,-,TRBJ2-7,TRBV7-8,TGTGCCAGCAGCTTATTCCGGGACATGGATGATGAGCAGTACTTC,CASSLFRDMDDEQYF
-,-,TRBJ1-4,TRBV20-1,TGCAGTGCTCTCTCACATACGGGGACGGCCTCAAATGAAAAACTGTTTTTT,CSALSHTGTASNEKLFF
TRBD1,many,TRBJ2-3,TRBV5-1,TGCGCCAGCAGCTCGGGACAGGCCCTCACAGATACGCAGTATTTT,CASSSGQALTDTQYF
TRBD2,-,TRBJ2-1,TRBV5-1,TGCGCCAGCAGCTTGGACGGGAGGGCCAGATTCCTACAAGATGAGCAGTTCTTC,CASSLDGRARFLQDEQFF
-,-,TRBJ1-2,TRBV7-2,TGTGCCAGCAGCCCCGGACTTAACGACTATGGCTACACCTTC,CASSPGLNDYGYTF
TRBD1,few,TRBJ2-1,TRBV7-3,TGTGCCAGCAGCTTAATTTCCGTTCCCTCCTGGACCGGGACAGGGGTCAATGAGCAGTTCTTC,CASSLISVPSWTGTGVNEQFF
TRBD1,few,TRBJ2-7,TRBV20-1,TGCAGTGCTAAGCGGACAGGATACTACGAGCAGTACTTC,CSAKRTGYYEQYF
-,-,TRBJ2-3,TRBV7-7,TGTGCTAGCAGCCCCGCTCTTACTAGTGACACGCAGTATTTT,CASSPALTSDTQYF
TRBD1,few,TRBJ2-3,TRBV24-1,TGTGCCACCAGTGACCCTGGGACAGCGACAGATACGCAGTATTTT,CATSDPGTATDTQYF
TRBD1,-,TRBJ2-7,TRBV12-3/TRBV12-4,TGTGCCAGCTCCGGGACAGGGGACCACGAGCAGTACTTC,CASSGTGDHEQYF
-,-,TRBJ2-1,TRBV7-2,TGTGCCAGCAACGCCGACAACGGAGGCTACAATGAGCAGTTCTTC,CASNADNGGYNEQFF
-,few,TRBJ1-1,TRBV4-2,TGTGCCAGCAGCCCCCGGGAGGACAAGAACACTGAAGCTTTCTTT,CASSPREDKNTEAFF
TRBD2,-,TRBJ2-7,TRBV28,TGTGCCAGCAGCCTAAGTACCGCCGGACTAGCGGGATTCAGTAAATCCAGCGAGCAGTACTTC,CASSLSTAGLAGFSKSSEQYF
-,-,TRBJ1-2,TRBV24-1,TGTGCCACCAGTGACAATAAGGACCCAATTAACTCCTATGGCTACACCTTC,CATSDNKDPINSYGYTF
-,-,TRBJ1-5,TRBV2,TGTGCCAGCAGTGAAGCCACCGCCAGGGGAGGTCAGCCCCAGCATTTT,CASSEATARGGQPQHF
-,many,TRBJ1-2,TRBV2,TGTGCCAGCAGTGAGGGGGGCGACTATGGCTACACCTTC,CASSEGGDYGYTF
-,-,TRBJ1-1,TRBV6-6,TGTGCCAGCAGTGACTGGACGGGGGAGGACACTGAAGCTTTCTTT,CASSDWTGEDTEAFF
-,few,TRBJ1-1,TRBV28,TGTGCCAGCAGTTTTCTGGACAGACCGAACACTGAAGCTTTCTTT,CASSFLDRPNTEAFF
TRBD1,few,TRBJ2-3,TRBV2,TGTGCCAGCAGTGAAGACAGGGGGGAAGCAGATACGCAGTATTTT,CASSEDRGEADTQYF
TRBD1,-,TRBJ1-6,TRBV12-3/TRBV12-4,TGTGCCAGCAGTCCAGGGACAGGGGGTAGGAATTCACCCCTCCACTTT,CASSPGTGGRNSPLHF
-,-,TRBJ1-5,TRBV27,TGTGCCAGCAAGAGGGGAGACAATCAGCCCCAGCATTTT,CASKRGDNQPQHF
-,-,TRBJ2-2,TRBV23-1,TGCGCCAGCGGCGCCGGGACAAGGAACACCGGGGAGCTGTTTTTT,CASGAGTRNTGELFF
-,-,TRBJ1-1,TRBV28,TGTGCCAGCAGCCCCGGGGGGTTGGGCACTGAAGCTTTCTTT,CASSPGGLGTEAFF
-,-,TRBJ1-4,TRBV18,TGTGCCAGCTCACCAAGTCGGAATGAAAAACTGTTTTTT,CASSPSRNEKLFF
TRBD1,-,TRBJ1-1,TRBV7-2,TGTGCCAGCAGTCGTGGACAGGGGGCTTCGGACACTGAAGCTTTCTTT,CASSRGQGASDTEAFF
-,many,TRBJ2-7,TRBV29-1,TGCAGCGTGGTAGCATCCGGCCACGAGCAGTACTTC,CSVVASGHEQYF
TRBD2,-,TRBJ2-2,TRBV7-7,TGTGCTAGCAGCTCCCTCCCCGGCGGGAGTGCGAACACCGGGGAGCTGTTTTTT,CASSSLPGGSANTGELFF
-,-,TRBJ2-1,TRBV10-3,TGTGCCATCAGTGAGTGGGACAATGAGCAGTTCTTC,CAISEWDNEQFF
-,few,TRBJ2-4,TRBV11-1,TGTGCCAGCAGCCCAGGGGCGGGATCCAAAAACATTCAGTACTTC,CASSPGAGSKNIQYF